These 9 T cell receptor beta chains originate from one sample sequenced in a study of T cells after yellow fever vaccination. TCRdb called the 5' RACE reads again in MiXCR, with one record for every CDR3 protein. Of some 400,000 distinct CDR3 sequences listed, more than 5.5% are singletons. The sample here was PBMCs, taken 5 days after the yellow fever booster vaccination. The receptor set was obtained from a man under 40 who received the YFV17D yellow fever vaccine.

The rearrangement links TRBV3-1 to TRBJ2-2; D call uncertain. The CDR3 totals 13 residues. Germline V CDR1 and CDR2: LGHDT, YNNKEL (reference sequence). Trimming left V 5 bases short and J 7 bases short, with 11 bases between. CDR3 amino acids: CASSSGRYGELFF. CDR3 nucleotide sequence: TGTGCCAGCAGCTCCGGACGCTACGGGGAGCTGTTTTTT.

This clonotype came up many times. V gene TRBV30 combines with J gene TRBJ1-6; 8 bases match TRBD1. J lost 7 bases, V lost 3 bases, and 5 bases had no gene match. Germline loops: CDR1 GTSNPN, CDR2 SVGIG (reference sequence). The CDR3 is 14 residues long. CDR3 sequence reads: CAWRTGQGNSPLHF. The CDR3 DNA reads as TGTGCCTGGAGGACCGGACAGGGAAATTCACCCCTCCACTTT.

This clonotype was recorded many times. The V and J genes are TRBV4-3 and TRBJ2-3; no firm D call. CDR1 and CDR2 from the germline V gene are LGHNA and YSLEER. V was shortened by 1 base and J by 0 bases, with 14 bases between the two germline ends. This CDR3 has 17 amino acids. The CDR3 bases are TGCGCCAGCAGCCAAGCTGGGTCGGGCCCTAGCACAGATACGCAGTATTTT. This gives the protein CASSQAGSGPSTDTQYF.

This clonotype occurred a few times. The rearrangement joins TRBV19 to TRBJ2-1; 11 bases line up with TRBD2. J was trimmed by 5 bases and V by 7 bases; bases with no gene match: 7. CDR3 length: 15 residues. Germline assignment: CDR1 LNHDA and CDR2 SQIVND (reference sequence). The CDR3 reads CASKRTSGSDNEQFF. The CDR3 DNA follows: TGTGCCAGTAAGAGGACTAGCGGGTCTGACAATGAGCAGTTCTTC.

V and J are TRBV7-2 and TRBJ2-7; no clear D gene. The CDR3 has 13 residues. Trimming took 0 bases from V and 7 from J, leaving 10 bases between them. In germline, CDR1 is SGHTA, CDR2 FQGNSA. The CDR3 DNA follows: TGTGCCAGCAGCTTAGCAGGATCGAGAGAGCAGTACTTC. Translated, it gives CASSLAGSREQYF.

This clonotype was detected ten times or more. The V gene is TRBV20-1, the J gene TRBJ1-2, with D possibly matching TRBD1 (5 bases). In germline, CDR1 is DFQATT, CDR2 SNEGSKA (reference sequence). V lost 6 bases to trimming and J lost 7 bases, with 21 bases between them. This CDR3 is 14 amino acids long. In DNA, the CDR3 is TGCAGTGCCGTAGATACCGGGACGGCGTTTGGCTACACCTTC. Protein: CSAVDTGTAFGYTF.

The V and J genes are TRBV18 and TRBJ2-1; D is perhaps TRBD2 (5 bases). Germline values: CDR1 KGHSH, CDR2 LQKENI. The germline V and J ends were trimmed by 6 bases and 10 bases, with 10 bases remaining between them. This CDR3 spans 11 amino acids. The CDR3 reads CASSPREEQFF. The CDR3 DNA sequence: TGTGCCAGCTCGCCGAGGGAAGAGCAGTTCTTC.

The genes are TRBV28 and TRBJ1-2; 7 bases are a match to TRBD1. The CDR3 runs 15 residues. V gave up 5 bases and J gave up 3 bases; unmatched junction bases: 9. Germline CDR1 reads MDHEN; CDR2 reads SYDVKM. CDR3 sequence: CASSPQGRGYYGYTF. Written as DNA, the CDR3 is TGTGCCAGCAGTCCACAGGGGAGGGGGTACTATGGCTACACCTTC.

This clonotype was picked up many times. The CDR3 nucleotides read TGTGCCAGCAGATCCGGGACTATAGGCTTTGACGGGGAGCTGTTTTTT. It encodes CASRSGTIGFDGELFF. This chain links TRBV6-1 with TRBJ2-2, with 7 bases aligning to TRBD2. Germline CDR1 is MNHNS and CDR2 is SASEGT. The ends lost 6 bases at V and 7 bases at J; junction bases unmatched: 14. The CDR3 is 16 amino acids.